The 15 T cell receptor beta chains presented below share a single source sample, sequenced in a study of shared clonotypes between healthy human individuals. Repertoires were generated with immunoSEQ multiplex PCR, while TCRdb's copy carries only in-frame clones and drops some. The profile covers 110,000 or so clones, with approximately 70% appearing a single time and around 23% taken by the ten largest. The sample comprised memory CD8+ T cells sorted from blood. Documented subset: CD45RO+ cells pooled with CCR7-negative TemRA cells. The receptors originated from a woman younger than 45 in good health.

This chain joins TRBV7-9 and TRBJ2-1, with D unclear. The germline gives CDR1 SEHNR, CDR2 FQNEAQ (reference sequence). With 1 base removed from V and 6 bases from J, the gap between germline ends came to 7 bases. The CDR3 sequence is 13 residues long. CDR3 sequence (DNA): TGTGCCAGCAGCTTAGTGGTTAGCAATGAGCAGTTCTTC. Translation gives CASSLVVSNEQFF.

The chain employs TRBV25-1 and TRBJ2-7; D might be TRBD1 (6 bases). With 2 bases removed from V and 3 bases from J, the gap between germline ends came to 17 bases. Germline CDR1 MGHDK, CDR2 SYGVNS. This CDR3 is built from 16 residues. The chain's CDR3 is CASSEQTTGHFYEQYF. For the CDR3, the DNA is TGTGCCAGCAGTGAACAAACCACGGGACACTTCTACGAGCAGTACTTC.

The chain has TRBV2 and TRBJ2-7; TRBD1 might be the D (5 bases). In germline, CDR1 is SNHLY, CDR2 FYNNEI. This CDR3 is built from 13 residues. The ends were cut back, 5 bases at V and 2 bases at J, with 10 bases in the middle. This chain's CDR3 is CASSLTAAYEQYF. The CDR3 coding sequence is TGTGCCAGCAGTTTGACAGCCGCCTACGAGCAGTACTTC.

This clone was picked up a small number of times. V gene TRBV28 combines with J gene TRBJ1-5; D remains ambiguous. Trimming shortened V by 3 bases and J by 5 bases, and 2 bases separated the two germline ends. CDR1 and CDR2 from the germline V gene are MDHEN and SYDVKM. The CDR3 is 11 residues long. DNA for the CDR3: TGTGCCAGCAGTTTTCATCAGCCCCAGCATTTT. This translates into CASSFHQPQHF.

This chain links TRBV28 with TRBJ1-4; TRBD1 might be the D (5 bases). CDR3 length equals 18 residues. The V end was cut by 10 bases, the J end by 0 bases, with 24 bases between. Germline loops: CDR1 MDHEN, CDR2 SYDVKM. For the CDR3, the DNA is TGTGCCACCGGGGCCAGGTGGAAAGCAATCGCAACTAATGAAAAACTGTTTTTT. The encoded protein is CATGARWKAIATNEKLFF.

The gene calls are TRBV4-1 and TRBJ1-2; the match to TRBD1 covers 9 bases. The CDR3 contains 14 residues. Germline CDR1 MGHRA, CDR2 YSYEKL. With V trimmed by 4 bases and J by 4 bases, 4 bases remained unmatched. CDR3 DNA: TGCGCCAGCAGCCCATCGGACAGGGGCTATGGCTACACCTTC. Residues: CASSPSDRGYGYTF.

The J gene is TRBJ2-7, the V gene TRBV5-1; possible D gene TRBD1, 5 bases. Germline CDR1 is SGHRS and CDR2 is YFSETQ. V dropped 4 bases and J dropped 5 bases, with 13 bases sitting between them. The CDR3 loop spans 13 amino acids. The CDR3 loop is CASSLKGVDEQYF. DNA for the CDR3: TGCGCCAGCAGCCTTAAAGGGGTGGACGAGCAGTACTTC. The whole variable domain, filled in from reference TRBV5-1 and TRBJ2-7, reads KAGVTQTPRYLIKTRGQQVTLSCSPISGHRSVSWYQQTPGQGLQFLFEYFSETQRNKGNFPGRFSGRQFSNSRSEMNVSTLELGDSALYLCASSLKGVDEQYFGPGTRLTVT.

The table lists this clone with a count of one. The V gene is TRBV15, the J gene TRBJ2-7, with 9 bases fitting TRBD1. Germline V gives CDR1 LNHNV, CDR2 YYDKDF (reference sequence). This CDR3 has 15 residues. V lost 1 base, J lost 5 bases, and 6 bases stayed unmatched. The CDR3, as DNA: TGTGCCACCAGCAGAGCCGGGACAGGGTTTAACGAGCAGTACTTC. Translation: CATSRAGTGFNEQYF.

The gene calls are TRBV18 and TRBJ2-7, with D possibly TRBD2 on 6 matching bases. This CDR3 comprises 15 residues. With 1 base removed from V and 4 bases from J, the gap between germline ends came to 14 bases. Per germline, CDR1 KGHSH and CDR2 LQKENI. CDR3 nucleotide sequence: TGTGCCAGCTCACCACTCCGGGACTGGAATTACGAGCAGTACTTC. Translation: CASSPLRDWNYEQYF.

This clone was detected only once. The rearrangement uses TRBV28 and TRBJ1-4, with D perhaps TRBD1 (5 bases). The germline CDR1 and CDR2 sequences are MDHEN and SYDVKM. Trimming stripped 4 bases from V and 0 bases from J, with 12 bases between. The CDR3 is 16 amino acids. The CDR3 loop reads CASSSYVGATNEKLFF. The DNA for the CDR3 is TGTGCCAGCAGTTCCTACGTGGGGGCAACTAATGAAAAACTGTTTTTT.

The chain recombines TRBV5-4 with TRBJ2-2; 11 bases are a match to TRBD2. Germline V CDR1 and CDR2: SGHNT, YYREEE (reference sequence). The trim removed 5 bases at V and 8 bases at J, leaving 8 bases unmatched. The CDR3 loop spans 15 amino acids. In nucleotides, the CDR3 is TGTGCCAGCAGATCCGGGACTAGCGGTTATGGGGAGCTGTTTTTT. As protein: CASRSGTSGYGELFF.

This clone was recorded many times. The CDR3 DNA sequence: TGTGCCAGCAGTGGATTAGCGGGACAGCACACCGGGGAGCTGTTTTTT. Translated, it gives CASSGLAGQHTGELFF. The chain links TRBV25-1 to TRBJ2-2; TRBD2 might be the D (8 bases). The CDR3 spans 16 residues. V gave up 4 bases and J gave up 3 bases, with 15 bases separating them. CDR1 is MGHDK and CDR2 is SYGVNS in the germline V gene.

This clone occurred a few times. This rearrangement joins TRBV28 to TRBJ1-2; 9 nucleotides agree with TRBD1. The CDR3 has 15 residues. Per the germline V gene, CDR1 is MDHEN and CDR2 is SYDVKM. With V trimmed by 5 bases and J by 5 bases, 9 bases remained unmatched. The CDR3 DNA follows: TGTGCCAGCAGTGGGACAGGGAGTTCGGCGTATGGCTACACCTTC. Translating it yields CASSGTGSSAYGYTF.

V gene TRBV27 combines with J gene TRBJ2-5; 13 bases line up with TRBD2. Germline V gene sequence: CDR1 MNHEY, CDR2 SMNVEV (reference sequence). The CDR3 has 15 amino acids. With 5 bases clipped from V and 1 base from J, the junction kept 1 base outside the gene matches. CDR3 sequence (DNA): TGTGCCAGCAGTCGGACTAGCGGGGGCCAAGAGACCCAGTACTTC. Its translation: CASSRTSGGQETQYF.

This chain uses TRBV6-1 with TRBJ1-5; D is undetermined. The V end was cut by 2 bases, the J end by 6 bases, with 8 bases between. The CDR3 totals 13 residues. CDR1 MNHNS and CDR2 SASEGT come from the germline V gene. The CDR3 nucleotides read TGTGCCAGCAGTGAATGGACCATTCAGCCCCAGCATTTT. Encoded protein: CASSEWTIQPQHF.